What follows are 4 T cell receptor beta chains derived from one specimen sequenced in a study of regulatory T cells in long-lasting Graves disease. Both iRepertoire HTBI primers and Arm-PCR of CDR3 regions were used to build the TCR beta libraries. TCRdb reprocessed the multiplex PCR reads via MiXCR and lists one record per CDR3 protein. The table shows over 450,000 distinct CDR3 sequences, with 12% occurring only once. Noted time point: newly diagnosed GD, antithyroid drugs for less than 3 months. The TCR library used RNA extracted from PBMCs. These data were also reused for a study on T cells in Graves' hyperthyroidism and ophthalmopathy.

Here the sequenced sample was peripheral blood mononuclear cells (PBMCs), taken at new diagnosis, from a patient treated with antithyroid drugs. The receptors come from a woman in her twenties or thirties with Graves disease.

The chain couples TRBV6-5 to TRBJ2-2; D is undetermined. V shed 2 bases and J shed 5 bases, with 18 bases lying between them. The germline V gene has CDR1 MNHEY and CDR2 SVGAGI. The CDR3 runs 17 residues. The CDR3 region is CASSYNIGIGITGELFF. DNA for the CDR3: TGTGCCAGCAGTTACAATATCGGTATAGGAATTACCGGGGAGCTGTTTTTT.

This clonotype was seen only once. The V gene is TRBV11-2, the J gene TRBJ1-1; D unresolved. The CDR3 covers 12 residues. Germline lookup yields CDR1 SGHAT and CDR2 FQNNGV. The V end lost 0 bases, the J end lost 7 bases, and 6 bases lay between the germline ends. The CDR3: CASSLELLEAFF. The DNA for the CDR3 is TGTGCCAGCAGCTTAGAACTCCTTGAAGCTTTCTTT.

This clonotype was recorded many times. The chain employs TRBV19 and TRBJ2-7, with D perhaps being TRBD1 or TRBD2 (5 bases each). V gave up 6 bases and J gave up 2 bases, with 17 bases separating them. In germline, CDR1 is LNHDA, CDR2 SQIVND (reference sequence). This CDR3 region has 15 residues. The CDR3 DNA is TGTGCCAGTAGCCCGAGGGGCCAGAAAACCTACGAGCAGTACTTC. It yields the protein CASSPRGQKTYEQYF.

This clonotype has a handful of counts. The genes are TRBV20-1 and TRBJ2-7; 13 bases map to TRBD2. This CDR3 is built from 18 residues. The germline V gene has CDR1 DFQATT and CDR2 SNEGSKA (reference sequence). V was clipped by 3 bases and J by 3 bases; unmatched bases: 14. The CDR3 DNA sequence: TGCAGTGCTAGTAGGGGACTAGCGGGAAACGCCAGGAACTACGAGCAGTACTTC. As protein: CSASRGLAGNARNYEQYF.